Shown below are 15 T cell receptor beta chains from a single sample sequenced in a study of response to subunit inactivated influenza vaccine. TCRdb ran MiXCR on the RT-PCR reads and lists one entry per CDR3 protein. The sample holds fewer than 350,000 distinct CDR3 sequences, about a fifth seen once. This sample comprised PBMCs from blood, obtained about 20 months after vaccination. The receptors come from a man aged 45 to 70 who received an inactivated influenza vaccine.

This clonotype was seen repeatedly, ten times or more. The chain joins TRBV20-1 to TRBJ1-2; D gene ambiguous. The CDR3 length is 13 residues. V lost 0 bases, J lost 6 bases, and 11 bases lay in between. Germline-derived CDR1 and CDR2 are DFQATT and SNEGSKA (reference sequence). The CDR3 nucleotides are TGCAGTGCTAGAGATCTCTCGGGCAATGGCTACACCTTC. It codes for CSARDLSGNGYTF.

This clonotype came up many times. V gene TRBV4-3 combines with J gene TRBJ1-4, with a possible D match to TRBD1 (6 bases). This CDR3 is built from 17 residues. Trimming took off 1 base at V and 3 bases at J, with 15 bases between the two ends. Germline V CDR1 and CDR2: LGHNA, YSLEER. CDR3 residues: CASSQVWRGPPNEKLFF. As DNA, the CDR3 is TGCGCCAGCAGCCAAGTGTGGCGGGGGCCACCTAATGAAAAACTGTTTTTT.

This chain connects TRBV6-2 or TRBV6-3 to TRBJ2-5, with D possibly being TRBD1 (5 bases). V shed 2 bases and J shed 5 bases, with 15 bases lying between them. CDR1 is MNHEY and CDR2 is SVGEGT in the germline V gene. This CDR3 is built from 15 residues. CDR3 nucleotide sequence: TGTGCCAGCAGTTACGTAGGGGCTAGTCGGGAGACCCAGTACTTC. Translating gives CASSYVGASRETQYF.

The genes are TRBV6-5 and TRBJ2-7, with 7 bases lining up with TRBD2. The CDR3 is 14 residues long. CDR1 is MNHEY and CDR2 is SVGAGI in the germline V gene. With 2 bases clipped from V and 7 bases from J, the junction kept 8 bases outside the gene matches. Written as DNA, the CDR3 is TGTGCCAGCAGTTACCTCGGGGGGAACCGGGAGCAGTACTTC. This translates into CASSYLGGNREQYF.

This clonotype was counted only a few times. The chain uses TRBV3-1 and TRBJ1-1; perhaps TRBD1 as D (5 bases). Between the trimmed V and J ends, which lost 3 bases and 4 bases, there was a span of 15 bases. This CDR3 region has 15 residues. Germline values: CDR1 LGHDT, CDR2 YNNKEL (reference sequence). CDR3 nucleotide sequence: TGTGCCAGCAGCCAGTCAGGGCTCATGGGCACTGAAGCTTTCTTT. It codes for CASSQSGLMGTEAFF.

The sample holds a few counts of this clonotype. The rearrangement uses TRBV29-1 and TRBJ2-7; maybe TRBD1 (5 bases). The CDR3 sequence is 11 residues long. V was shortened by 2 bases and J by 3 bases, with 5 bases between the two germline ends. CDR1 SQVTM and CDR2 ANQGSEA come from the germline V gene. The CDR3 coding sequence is TGCAGCGTTGAAAGGGGCTACGAGCAGTACTTC. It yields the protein CSVERGYEQYF.

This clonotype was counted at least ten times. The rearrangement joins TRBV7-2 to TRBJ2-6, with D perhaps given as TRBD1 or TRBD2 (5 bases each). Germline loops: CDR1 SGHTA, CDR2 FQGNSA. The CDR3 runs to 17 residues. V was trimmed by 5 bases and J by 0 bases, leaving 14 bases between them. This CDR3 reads CASSPGPGRSGANVLTF. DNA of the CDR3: TGTGCCAGCAGCCCAGGGCCGGGGCGCTCTGGGGCCAACGTCCTGACTTTC.

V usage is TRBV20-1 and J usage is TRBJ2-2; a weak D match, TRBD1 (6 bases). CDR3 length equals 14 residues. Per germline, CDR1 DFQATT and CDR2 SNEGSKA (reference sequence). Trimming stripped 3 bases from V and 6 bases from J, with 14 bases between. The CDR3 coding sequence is TGCAGTGCTAGGTCACAGGGAAGGGCCGGGGAGCTGTTTTTT. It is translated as CSARSQGRAGELFF.

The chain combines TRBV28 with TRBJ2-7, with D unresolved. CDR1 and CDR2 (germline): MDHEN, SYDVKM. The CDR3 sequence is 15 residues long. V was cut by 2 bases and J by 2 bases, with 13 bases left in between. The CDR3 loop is CASSLHSLGPYEQYF. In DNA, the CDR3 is TGTGCCAGCAGTTTACACAGTCTGGGCCCCTACGAGCAGTACTTC.

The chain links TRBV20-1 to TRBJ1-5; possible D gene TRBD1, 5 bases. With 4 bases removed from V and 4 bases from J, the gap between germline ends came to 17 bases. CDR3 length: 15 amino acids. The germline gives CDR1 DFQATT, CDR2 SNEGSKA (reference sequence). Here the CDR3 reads CSAINRDHGNQPQHF. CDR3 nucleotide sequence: TGCAGTGCTATCAACCGGGACCACGGGAATCAGCCCCAGCATTTT.

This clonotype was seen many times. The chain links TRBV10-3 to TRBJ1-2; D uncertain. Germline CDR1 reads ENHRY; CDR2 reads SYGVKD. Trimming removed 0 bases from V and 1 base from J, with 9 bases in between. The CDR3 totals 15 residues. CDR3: CAISESPGYNYGYTF. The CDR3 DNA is TGTGCCATCAGTGAGTCGCCAGGATATAACTATGGCTACACCTTC.

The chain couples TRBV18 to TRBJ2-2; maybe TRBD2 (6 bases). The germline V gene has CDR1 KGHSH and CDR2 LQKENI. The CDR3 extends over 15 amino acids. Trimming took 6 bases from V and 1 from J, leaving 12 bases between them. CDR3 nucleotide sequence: TGTGCCAGCTCCAAAGGGACTTGGAACACCGGGGAGCTGTTTTTT. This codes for CASSKGTWNTGELFF.

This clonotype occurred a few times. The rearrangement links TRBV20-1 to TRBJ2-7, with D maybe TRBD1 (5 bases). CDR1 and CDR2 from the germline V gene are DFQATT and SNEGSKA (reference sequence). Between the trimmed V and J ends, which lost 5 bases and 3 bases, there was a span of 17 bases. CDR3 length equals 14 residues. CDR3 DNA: TGCAGTGCTTGTAACAGGCGTGGTGTCTACGAGCAGTACTTC. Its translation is CSACNRRGVYEQYF.

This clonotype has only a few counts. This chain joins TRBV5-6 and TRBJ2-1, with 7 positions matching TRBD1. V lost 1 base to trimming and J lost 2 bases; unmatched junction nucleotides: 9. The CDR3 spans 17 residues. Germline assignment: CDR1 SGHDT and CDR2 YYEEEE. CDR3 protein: CASSLREGGFTYNEQFF. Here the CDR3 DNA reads TGTGCCAGCAGCTTGAGAGAAGGGGGCTTCACCTACAATGAGCAGTTCTTC. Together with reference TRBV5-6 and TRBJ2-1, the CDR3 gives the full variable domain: DAGVTQSPTHLIKTRGQQVTLRCSPKSGHDTVSWYQQALGQGPQFIFQYYEEEERQRGNFPDRFSGHQFPNYSSELNVNALLLGDSALYLCASSLREGGFTYNEQFFGPGTRLTVL.

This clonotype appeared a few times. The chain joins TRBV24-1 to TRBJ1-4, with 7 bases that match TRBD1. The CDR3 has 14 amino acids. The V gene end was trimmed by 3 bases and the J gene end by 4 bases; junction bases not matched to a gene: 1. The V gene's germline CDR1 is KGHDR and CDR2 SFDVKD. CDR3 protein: CATSDGTDNEKLFF. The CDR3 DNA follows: TGTGCCACCAGTGATGGGACAGATAATGAAAAACTGTTTTTT.